This T cell receptor (beta chain) was sequenced during a study of CD8 T cells in Susac syndrome (dated by TCRdb to about 2019). In terms of the full investigation: Whether CD8+ T cell activation and differentiation in Susac syndrome was antigen driven was tested using repertoire sequencing. Points the paper makes about the study in general: The number of individuals in the TCR sequencing and HLA analysis was recognized as being relatively small.

CDR1 SNHLY and CDR2 FYNNEI are derived from the germline V gene. V has 6 bases trimmed and J has 7 bases trimmed; junction bases matching no gene number 10. Measured from the cysteine to the phenylalanine, the CDR3 is 14 residues long. Solely the CDR3 DNA is kept, with 42 bases framed from the first base. RNA was extracted using the RNeasy kit, and about 0.45 to 1 ug of the RNA was reverse transcribed with random hexamers. The immunoSEQ multiplex PCR assay, which covers 54 Vbeta and 13 Jbeta segments, was used to amplify TCR beta CDR3 regions. To correct PCR amplification bias, a synthetic template baseline was used for both primer optimization and computational correction. In the authors' own workflow: Only productive sequences were kept, with reads annotated to V, D and J genes according to IMGT and analyzed in immunoSEQ Analyzer. Clonality was calculated as one minus the Shannon entropy normalized by log2 of the number of productive unique sequences. For each patient and control, public and private clones were evaluated among the 100 most prevalent clones. A clone was defined as Susac-specific if it was absent from the healthy and MS cohorts, from around 960 published viral clones and from other ImmuneACCESS disease sequences. TCRdb reran the public reads through fastp at Q25 and MiXCR, keeping productive beta chains. One record per CDR3 amino acid sequence lists the most common genes and DNA. TCRdb, not the authors, supplied the V and J calls. This sample lists more than 85,000 distinct CDR3 sequences; about 96% were detected once. The top ten clones comprise roughly 0.096% of the sample.

A word on this clonotype: The clone's antigen remains unknown. It has no much larger one-base neighbor in the sample; base qualities were not kept.

High-throughput TCR beta sequencing profiled peripheral blood CD8+ and CD4+ T cells from healthy donors, Susac syndrome patients and multiple sclerosis patients. The healthy donors served as controls matched for age and sex. Bulk CD8+ and CD4+ T cells were purified by magnetic negative isolation, whereas CD8+ TEMRA cells were enriched by FACS. Blood was collected in EDTA tubes and processed within 24 hours, with PBMCs isolated through density gradient centrifugation. PBMCs intended for TCR sequencing were cryopreserved in liquid nitrogen and were subsequently thawed in a 37 degrees C water bath. The sorted or isolated CD4+, CD8+ and CD8+ TEMRA cells had a purity of 90% or higher.

The chain uses TRBV2 and TRBJ2-7; TRBD1 aligns with 9 central bases. The source of this sequence is a human donor in good health. Sequencing was carried out using CD4+ T cells from PBMCs. The CDR3 is CASSRTGAPGEQYF. The nucleotide sequence reads TGTGCCAGCAGCCGGACAGGGGCCCCTGGAGAGCAGTACTTC.